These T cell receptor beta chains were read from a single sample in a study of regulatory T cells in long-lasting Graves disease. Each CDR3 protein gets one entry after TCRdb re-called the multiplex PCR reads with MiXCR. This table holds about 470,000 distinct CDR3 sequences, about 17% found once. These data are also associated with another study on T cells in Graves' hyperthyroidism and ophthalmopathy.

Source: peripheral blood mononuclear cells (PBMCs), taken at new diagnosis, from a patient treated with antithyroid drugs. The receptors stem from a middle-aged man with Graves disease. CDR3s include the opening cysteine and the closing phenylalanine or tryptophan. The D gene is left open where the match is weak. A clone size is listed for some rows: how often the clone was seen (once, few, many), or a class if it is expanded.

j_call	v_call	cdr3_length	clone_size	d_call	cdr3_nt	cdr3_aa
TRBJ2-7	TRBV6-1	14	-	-	TGTGCCAGCACCGGTGGCTCCTACAGCTACGAGCAGTACTTC	CASTGGSYSYEQYF
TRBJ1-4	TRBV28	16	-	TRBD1	TGTGCCAGCAGAGCGGACAGGGGAATGACTAATGAAAAACTGTTTTTT	CASRADRGMTNEKLFF
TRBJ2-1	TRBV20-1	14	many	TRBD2	TGCAGTGCTACGCCTAGCGGGGGGGTGGTCGAGCAGTTCTTC	CSATPSGGVVEQFF
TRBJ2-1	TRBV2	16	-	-	TGTGCCAGCAGTGATGGAATAGTAAGCTCCTACAATGAGCAGTTCTTC	CASSDGIVSSYNEQFF
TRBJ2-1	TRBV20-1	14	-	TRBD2	TGCAGTGCCCCCGGGACTAGCGGAAACAATGAGCAGTTCTTC	CSAPGTSGNNEQFF
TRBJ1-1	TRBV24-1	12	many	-	TGTGCCACCAGTCAGGTGCCAGGAGAAGCTTTCTTT	CATSQVPGEAFF
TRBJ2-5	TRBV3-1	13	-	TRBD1	TGTGCCAGCACCTTAGAGGGGGCGGAGACCCAGTACTTC	CASTLEGAETQYF
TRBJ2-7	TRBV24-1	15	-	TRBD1	TGTGCCACCAGTGCCCCGGGACAGGCGTACTACGAGCAGTACTTC	CATSAPGQAYYEQYF
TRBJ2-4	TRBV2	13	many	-	TGTGCCAGCAGTGACGGCAGGGCCCTCATTCAGTACTTC	CASSDGRALIQYF
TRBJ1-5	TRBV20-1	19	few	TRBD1	TGCAGTGCTAGGACCGGGACAGGGGATAATCACTATAGCAATCAGCCCCAGCATTTT	CSARTGTGDNHYSNQPQHF